Below, 9 T cell receptor beta chains from the same sample are listed, as sequenced in a study of T-cell reconstitution after alpha-beta-depleted transplantation in children. Unique molecular identifiers were built into the TCRbeta library. TCRdb independently ran MiXCR on the PCR reads; one entry per CDR3 protein. There are approximately 520,000 distinct CDR3 sequences in the sample; 30% to 35% occur only once, and 2.4% lies in the top ten. The sample consisted of PBMCs from the stem cell graft donor, taken from the stem cell graft. The receptors originated from a human donor who donated a stem cell graft to a child with aplastic anemia.

The J gene is TRBJ2-7, the V gene TRBV5-1; maybe TRBD1 (6 bases). The V gene's germline CDR1 is SGHRS and CDR2 YFSETQ. Trimming removed 2 bases from V and 3 bases from J, with 9 bases in between. This CDR3 comprises 13 residues. CDR3 sequence: CASSFYRDYEQYF. The CDR3 DNA follows: TGCGCCAGCAGCTTCTACAGGGACTACGAGCAGTACTTC.

The chain has TRBV10-2 and TRBJ2-4; perhaps TRBD1 as D (8 bases). CDR3 length: 13 amino acids. Germline V gives CDR1 WSHSY, CDR2 SAAADI. V was clipped by 6 bases and J by 9 bases, with 15 bases between them. The CDR3 DNA is TGCGCCAGCAGCCTACAGGGGGGGAGCATTCAGTACTTC. It yields the protein CASSLQGGSIQYF.

The table lists this clonotype with a few counts. V and J are TRBV6-5 and TRBJ2-1; TRBD2 matches 9 bases. CDR3 length equals 15 residues. The ends lost 2 bases at V and 7 bases at J; junction bases unmatched: 6. Germline CDR1 reads MNHEY; CDR2 reads SVGAGI. DNA of the CDR3: TGTGCCAGCAGTTACCTTAGCGGGAGAGATAATGAGCAGTTCTTC. Amino acids: CASSYLSGRDNEQFF.

This clonotype occurred a few times. This sequence joins TRBV6-5 and TRBJ1-3, with D perhaps TRBD1 (6 bases). The CDR3 sequence is 16 residues long. Germline-derived CDR1 and CDR2 are MNHEY and SVGAGI. V was trimmed by 6 bases and J by 0 bases, leaving 15 bases between them. The CDR3 sequence: CASSYQDRSSGNTIYF. The CDR3 DNA is TGTGCCAGCAGCTACCAAGACAGGAGCTCTGGAAACACCATATATTTT.

This clonotype was seen a few times. This sequence joins TRBV5-1 and TRBJ2-7; D unclear. This CDR3 comprises 13 residues. From germline, CDR1 is SGHRS and CDR2 YFSETQ. V lost 6 bases and J 1 base, leaving 11 bases between the germline ends. CDR3 sequence reads: CASKEQESYEQYF. The CDR3 DNA sequence: TGCGCCAGCAAGGAGCAGGAGTCCTACGAGCAGTACTTC.

This clonotype turned up a few times. The chain couples TRBV28 to TRBJ2-7; TRBD1 aligns across 8 bases. CDR1 and CDR2 (germline): MDHEN, SYDVKM. This CDR3 is built from 14 residues. After removal of 5 bases from V and 0 bases from J, the junction contained 3 bases not matched to a gene. CDR3 DNA sequence: TGTGCCAGCAGTCGGACAGGGCACTCCTACGAGCAGTACGTC. Its translation: CASSRTGHSYEQYV.

This clonotype has only a few counts. The chain joins TRBV12-3 or TRBV12-4 to TRBJ1-6; D possibly corresponds to TRBD1 (6 bases). This CDR3 is 15 amino acids long. Trimming pared 3 bases from V and 6 bases from J, leaving 12 bases between. Written as DNA, the CDR3 is TGTGCCAGCAGTTTGGGGGCAGGGGCTAATTCACCCCTCCACTTT. This translates into CASSLGAGANSPLHF.

CDR3 DNA sequence: TGTGCCAGCAGACCCAGGAACGCGAACACCGGGGAGCTGTTTTTT. Translation: CASRPRNANTGELFF. The V call is TRBV7-8, the J call TRBJ2-2; D remains ambiguous. The V gene lost 6 bases and the J gene lost 0 bases, with 11 bases spanning the gap. CDR1 is SGHVS and CDR2 is FQNEAQ in the germline V gene. This CDR3 has 15 residues.

The chain combines TRBV2 with TRBJ1-1; possibly TRBD1 for D (5 bases). Trimming removed 1 base from V and 0 bases from J, with 6 bases in between. This CDR3 has 14 residues. Germline CDR1 and CDR2: SNHLY and FYNNEI. The CDR3 loop is CASSEGRVNTEAFF. CDR3 bases: TGTGCCAGCAGTGAAGGCAGGGTGAACACTGAAGCTTTCTTT. Full variable domain (rest looked up from reference TRBV2 and TRBJ1-1): EPEVTQTPSHQVTQMGQEVILRCVPISNHLYFYWYRQILGQKVEFLVSFYNNEISEKSEIFDDQFSVERPDGSNFTLKIRSTKLEDSAMYFCASSEGRVNTEAFFGQGTRLTVV.